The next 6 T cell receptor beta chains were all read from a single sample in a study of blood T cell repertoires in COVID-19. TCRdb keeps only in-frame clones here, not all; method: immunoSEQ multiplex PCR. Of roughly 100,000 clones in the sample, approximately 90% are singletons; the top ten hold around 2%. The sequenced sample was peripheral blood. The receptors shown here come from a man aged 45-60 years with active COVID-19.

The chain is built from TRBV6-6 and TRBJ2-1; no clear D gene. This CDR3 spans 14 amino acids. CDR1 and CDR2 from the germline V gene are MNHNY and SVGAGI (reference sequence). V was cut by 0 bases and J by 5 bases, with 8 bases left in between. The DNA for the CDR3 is TGTGCCAGCAGTTACTCGATGGCTGACAATGAGCAGTTCTTC. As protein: CASSYSMADNEQFF.

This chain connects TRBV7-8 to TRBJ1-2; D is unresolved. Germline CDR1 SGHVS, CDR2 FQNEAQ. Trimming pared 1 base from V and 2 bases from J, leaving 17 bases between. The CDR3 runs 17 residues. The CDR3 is CASSLVFRLSQNYGYTF. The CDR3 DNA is TGTGCCAGCAGCTTAGTATTCAGACTAAGCCAAAACTATGGCTACACCTTC.

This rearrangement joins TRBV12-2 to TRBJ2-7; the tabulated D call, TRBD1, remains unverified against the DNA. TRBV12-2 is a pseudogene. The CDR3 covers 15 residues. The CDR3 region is CASRFGCQGYSEQYF. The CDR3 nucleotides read TGTGCAAGTCGCTTCGGGTGTCAGGGTTATAGCGAGCAGTACTTC.

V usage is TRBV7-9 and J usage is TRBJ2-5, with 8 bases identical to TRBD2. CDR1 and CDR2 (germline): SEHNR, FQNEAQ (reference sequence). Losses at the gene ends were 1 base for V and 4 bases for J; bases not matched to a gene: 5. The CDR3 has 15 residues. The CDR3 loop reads CASSLDIRGGETQYF. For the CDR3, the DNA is TGTGCCAGCAGCTTAGACATTCGGGGGGGAGAGACCCAGTACTTC.

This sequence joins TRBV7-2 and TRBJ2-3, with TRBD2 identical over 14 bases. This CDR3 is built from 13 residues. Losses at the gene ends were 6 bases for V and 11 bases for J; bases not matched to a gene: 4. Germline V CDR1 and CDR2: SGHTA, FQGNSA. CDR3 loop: CASRGLAGDQQYF. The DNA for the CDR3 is TGTGCCAGCAGGGGACTAGCGGGGGACCAGCAGTATTTT.

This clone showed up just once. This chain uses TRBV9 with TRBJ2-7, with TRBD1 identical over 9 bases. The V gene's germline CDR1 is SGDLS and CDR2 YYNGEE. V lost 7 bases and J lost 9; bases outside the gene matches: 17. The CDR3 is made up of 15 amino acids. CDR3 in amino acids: CASRPLMGQGLVQYF. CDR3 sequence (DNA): TGTGCCAGCCGCCCTCTAATGGGACAGGGTTTGGTGCAGTACTTC. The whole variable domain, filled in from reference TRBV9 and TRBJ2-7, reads DSGVTQTPKHLITATGQRVTLRCSPRSGDLSVYWYQQSLDQGLQFLIQYYNGEERAKGNILERFSAQQFPDLHSELNLSSLELGDSALYFCASRPLMGQGLVQYFGPGTRLTVT.